One TCR beta chain is described in this entry. What it binds is unknown. J was trimmed by 6 bases and V by 5 bases; bases with no gene match: 11. Germline values: CDR1 LNHDA, CDR2 SQIVND (reference sequence). CDR3 length: 15 residues. PCR employed 60 Vbeta and 13 Jbeta primers. Measured with immunoSEQ multiplex PCR; TCRdb has only the in-frame clones, and not every one. Of 95,000 to 100,000 clones listed, 75% are singletons. The sample originates from a study of cytomegalovirus exposure and HLA in healthy donors. Overall study findings and caveats: A missense DCLRE1C variant was associated with V- and J-gene trimming of TCR beta chains in a later analysis, and an independent cohort replicated the association.

The gene calls are TRBV19 and TRBJ2-7, with 9 bases identical to TRBD1. This TCR derives from a man aged 50 to 60 in good health and CMV-seronegative. The sample comprised PBMCs. CDR3 coding DNA: TGTGCCAGTAGTGTGGAGACAGGGGGGTCTGGCGAGCAGTACTTC. Translating it yields CASSVETGGSGEQYF.